A selection of T cell receptor beta chains follows, all from one sample in a study of patients and donors after allogeneic stem cell transplantation. MiXCR, applied by TCRdb to the RT-PCR reads, yields one record per CDR3 protein. The repertoire includes about 410,000 distinct CDR3 sequences, 16% of them detected once, and 7% to 7.5% sits in the top ten. The sequenced sample consisted of blood, either unsorted or a sorted T cell fraction (not recorded which). These TCRs come from a human donor who was either an allogeneic HSCT recipient or a stem cell or donor lymphocyte infusion donor (not recorded which). It is not recorded whose cells these are; they may come from a transplant donor. CDR3s include the opening cysteine and the closing phenylalanine or tryptophan. A D gene is named only where the DNA matches it firmly. Rows may omit the clone size; those that give it use once, few, many or a size class.

CASSQPTSGRVGRETQYF	TGTGCCAGCAGCCAACCGACTAGCGGGAGGGTGGGAAGGGAGACCCAGTACTTC	TRBD2	TRBV3-1	TRBJ2-5	NA
CASSFKGRLYGYTF	TGTGCCAGCAGTTTTAAGGGGAGGCTCTATGGCTACACCTTC	NA	TRBV27	TRBJ1-2	NA
CASGSYNEQFF	TGTGCCAGCGGGAGTTACAATGAGCAGTTCTTC	NA	TRBV9	TRBJ2-1	many
CASTWTGKAGELFF	TGCGCCAGCACTTGGACAGGAAAGGCCGGGGAGCTGTTTTTT	TRBD1	TRBV4-1	TRBJ2-2	many
CASGPFGGAGNYGYTF	TGTGCTAGTGGGCCTTTTGGGGGGGCGGGTAACTATGGCTACACCTTC	NA	TRBV12-5	TRBJ1-2	few
CASSATLNTEAFF	TGCGCCAGCAGCGCGACACTGAACACTGAAGCTTTCTTT	NA	TRBV5-1	TRBJ1-1	few
CASSDAGPPEAFF	TGTGCCAGCAGTGATGCGGGACCTCCTGAAGCTTTCTTT	NA	TRBV25-1	TRBJ1-1	few
CATSGYDQYGDEQFF	TGTGCCACCAGTGGCTATGACCAATACGGCGATGAGCAGTTCTTC	NA	TRBV24-1	TRBJ2-1	NA
CASTRDRVISEQYF	TGTGCCAGCACTCGAGACAGGGTAATCTCCGAGCAGTACTTC	TRBD1	TRBV2	TRBJ2-7	NA
CSALPDRVGGYTF	TGCAGTGCTCTCCCGGACAGGGTGGGTGGCTACACCTTC	TRBD1	TRBV20-1	TRBJ1-2	few
CASSLGQGANYQHF	TGTGCCAGCAGCTTGGGACAGGGGGCAAATTACCAGCATTTT	TRBD1	TRBV7-8	TRBJ1-5	NA
CASSLSRATEAFF	TGTGCCAGCAGCTTAAGCAGGGCCACTGAAGCTTTCTTT	NA	TRBV7-3	TRBJ1-1	NA
CASSHLRADTQYF	TGTGCCAGCAGCCATCTCCGAGCAGATACGCAGTATTTT	NA	TRBV3-1	TRBJ2-3	NA
CASSLVDGGAYGYTF	TGCGCCAGCAGCTTGGTAGACGGGGGAGCCTATGGCTACACCTTC	NA	TRBV5-1	TRBJ1-2	NA
CAIRRGGKTDSNQPQHF	TGTGCCATCAGGAGGGGAGGGAAGACAGATAGCAATCAGCCCCAGCATTTT	NA	TRBV10-3	TRBJ1-5	NA
CASSPLLGRQETQYF	TGCGCCAGCAGCCCCCTCCTGGGGCGGCAGGAGACCCAGTACTTC	NA	TRBV5-1	TRBJ2-5	NA
CASSQGWQTQPQHF	TGCGCCAGCAGCCAAGGTTGGCAGACTCAGCCCCAGCATTTT	NA	TRBV4-1	TRBJ1-5	few
CASSAIQGFADTQYF	TGTGCCAGCAGCGCGATACAGGGTTTCGCAGATACGCAGTATTTT	NA	TRBV7-8	TRBJ2-3	NA
CASSKTKKINRGCGYTF	TGTGCCAGCAGCAAAACGAAAAAAATCAACAGGGGTTGTGGCTACACCTTC	NA	TRBV21-1	TRBJ1-2	NA
CSVLSYDTQYF	TGCAGCGTCCTATCTTATGATACGCAGTATTTT	NA	TRBV29-1	TRBJ2-3	NA
CAISESLGINQPQHF	TGTGCCATCAGTGAGTCGTTAGGCATCAATCAGCCCCAGCATTTT	NA	TRBV10-3	TRBJ1-5	NA
CASSVNYRGDTEAFF	TGTGCCAGCAGCGTCAACTACAGGGGGGACACTGAAGCTTTCTTT	TRBD1	TRBV9	TRBJ1-1	NA